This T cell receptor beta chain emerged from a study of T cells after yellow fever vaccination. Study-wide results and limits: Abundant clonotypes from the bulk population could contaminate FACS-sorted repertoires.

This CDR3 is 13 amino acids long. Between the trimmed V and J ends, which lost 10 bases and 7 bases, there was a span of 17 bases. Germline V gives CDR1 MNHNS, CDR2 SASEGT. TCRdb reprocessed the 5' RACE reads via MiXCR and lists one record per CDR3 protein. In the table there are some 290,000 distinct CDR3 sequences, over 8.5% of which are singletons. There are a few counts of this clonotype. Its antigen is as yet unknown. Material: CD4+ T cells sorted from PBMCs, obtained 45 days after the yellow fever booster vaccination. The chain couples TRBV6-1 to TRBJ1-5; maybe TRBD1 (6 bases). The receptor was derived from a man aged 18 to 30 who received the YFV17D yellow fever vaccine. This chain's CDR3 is CAIMGGANQPQHF. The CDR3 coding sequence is TGTGCCATCATGGGGGGCGCGAACCAGCCCCAGCATTTT.